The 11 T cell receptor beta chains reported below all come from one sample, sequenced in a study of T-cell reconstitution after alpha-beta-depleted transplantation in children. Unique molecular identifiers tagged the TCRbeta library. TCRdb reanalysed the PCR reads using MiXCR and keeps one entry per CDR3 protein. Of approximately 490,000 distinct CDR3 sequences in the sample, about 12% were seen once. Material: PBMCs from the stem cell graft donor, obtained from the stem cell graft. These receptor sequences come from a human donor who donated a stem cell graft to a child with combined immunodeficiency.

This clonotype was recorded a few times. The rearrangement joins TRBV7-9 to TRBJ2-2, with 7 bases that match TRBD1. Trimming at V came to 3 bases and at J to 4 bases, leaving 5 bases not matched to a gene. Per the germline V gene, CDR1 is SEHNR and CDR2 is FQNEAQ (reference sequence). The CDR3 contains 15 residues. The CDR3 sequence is CASSFRDSSTGELFF. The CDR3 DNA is TGTGCCAGCAGCTTTCGGGACAGTTCCACCGGGGAGCTGTTTTTT.

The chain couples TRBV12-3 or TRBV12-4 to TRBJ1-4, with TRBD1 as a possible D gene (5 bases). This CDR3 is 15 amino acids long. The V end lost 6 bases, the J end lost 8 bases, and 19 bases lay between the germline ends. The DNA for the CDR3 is TGTGCCAGCAGCCAAGACTCAAGGTGGGGCGAAAAACTGTTTTTT. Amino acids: CASSQDSRWGEKLFF.

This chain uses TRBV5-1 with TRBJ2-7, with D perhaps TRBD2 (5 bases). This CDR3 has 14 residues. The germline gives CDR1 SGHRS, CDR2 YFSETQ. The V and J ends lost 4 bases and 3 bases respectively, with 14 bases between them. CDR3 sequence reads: CASSPTTLYYEQYF. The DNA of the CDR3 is TGCGCCAGCAGCCCGACTACTCTATACTACGAGCAGTACTTC.

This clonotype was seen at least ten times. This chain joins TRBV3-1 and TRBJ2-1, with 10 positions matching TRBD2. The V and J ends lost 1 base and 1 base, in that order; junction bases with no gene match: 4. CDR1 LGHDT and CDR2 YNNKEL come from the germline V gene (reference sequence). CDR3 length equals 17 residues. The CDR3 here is CASSQGQAGGSYNEQFF. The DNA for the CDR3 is TGTGCCAGCAGCCAAGGGCAAGCGGGAGGGTCCTACAATGAGCAGTTCTTC.

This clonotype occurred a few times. Written as DNA, the CDR3 is TGTGCCACCAGGGTTACTAGCGGGACAGGAGAGCAGTACTTC. Translation gives CATRVTSGTGEQYF. The chain couples TRBV15 to TRBJ2-7; 10 bases are shared with TRBD2. Germline V gene data show CDR1 as LNHNV and CDR2 as YYDKDF (reference sequence). The CDR3 totals 14 residues. V dropped 6 bases and J dropped 7; count of bases not matched to a gene: 9. Complete variable domain (other parts from reference TRBV15 and TRBJ2-7): DAMVIQNPRYQVTQFGKPVTLSCSQTLNHNVMYWYQQKSSQAPKLLFHYYDKDFNNEADTPDNFQSRRPNTSFCFLDIRSPGLGDTAMYLCATRVTSGTGEQYFGPGTRLTVT.

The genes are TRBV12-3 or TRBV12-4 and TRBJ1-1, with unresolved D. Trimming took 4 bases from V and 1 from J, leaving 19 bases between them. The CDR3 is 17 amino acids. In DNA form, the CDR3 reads TGTGCCAGCAGTTCCCCCGGGCGGGGAGGGAGGAACACTGAAGCTTTCTTT. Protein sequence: CASSSPGRGGRNTEAFF.

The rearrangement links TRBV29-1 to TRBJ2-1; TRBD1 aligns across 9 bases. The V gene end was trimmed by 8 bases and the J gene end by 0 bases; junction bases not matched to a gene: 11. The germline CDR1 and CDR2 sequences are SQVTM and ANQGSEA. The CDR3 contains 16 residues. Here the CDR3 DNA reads TGCAGCATTAGGACAGGGGCCCCGAGCTCCTACAATGAGCAGTTCTTC. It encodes CSIRTGAPSSYNEQFF.

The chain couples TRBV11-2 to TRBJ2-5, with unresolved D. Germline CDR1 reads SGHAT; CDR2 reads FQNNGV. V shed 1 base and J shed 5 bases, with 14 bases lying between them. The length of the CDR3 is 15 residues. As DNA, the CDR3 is TGTGCCAGCAGCTTAGGACGGTCAGGCCGGGAGACCCAGTACTTC. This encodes CASSLGRSGRETQYF.

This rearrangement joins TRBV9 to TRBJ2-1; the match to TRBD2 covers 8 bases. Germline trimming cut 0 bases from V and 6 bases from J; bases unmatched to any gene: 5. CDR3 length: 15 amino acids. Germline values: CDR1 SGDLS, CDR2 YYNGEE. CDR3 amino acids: CASSVVSGSGNEQFF. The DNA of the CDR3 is TGTGCCAGCAGCGTAGTAAGCGGGAGCGGCAATGAGCAGTTCTTC.

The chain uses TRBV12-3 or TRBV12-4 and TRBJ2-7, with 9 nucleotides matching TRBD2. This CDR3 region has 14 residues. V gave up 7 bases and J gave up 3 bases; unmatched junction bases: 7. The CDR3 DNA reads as TGTGCCAGCAACAAGGGTAGCGGGAGCTACGAGCAGTACTTC. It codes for CASNKGSGSYEQYF.

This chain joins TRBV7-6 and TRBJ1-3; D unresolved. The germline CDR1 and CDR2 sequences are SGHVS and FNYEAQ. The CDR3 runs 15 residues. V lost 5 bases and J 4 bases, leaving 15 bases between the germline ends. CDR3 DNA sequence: TGTGCCAGCAGCATACATGTTGGGTCAGGAAACACCATATATTTT. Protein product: CASSIHVGSGNTIYF. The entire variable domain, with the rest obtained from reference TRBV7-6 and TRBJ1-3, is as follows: GAGVSQSPRYKVTKRGQDVALRCDPISGHVSLYWYRQALGQGPEFLTYFNYEAQQDKSGLPNDRFSAERPEGSISTLTIQRTEQRDSAMYRCASSIHVGSGNTIYFGEGSWLTVV.